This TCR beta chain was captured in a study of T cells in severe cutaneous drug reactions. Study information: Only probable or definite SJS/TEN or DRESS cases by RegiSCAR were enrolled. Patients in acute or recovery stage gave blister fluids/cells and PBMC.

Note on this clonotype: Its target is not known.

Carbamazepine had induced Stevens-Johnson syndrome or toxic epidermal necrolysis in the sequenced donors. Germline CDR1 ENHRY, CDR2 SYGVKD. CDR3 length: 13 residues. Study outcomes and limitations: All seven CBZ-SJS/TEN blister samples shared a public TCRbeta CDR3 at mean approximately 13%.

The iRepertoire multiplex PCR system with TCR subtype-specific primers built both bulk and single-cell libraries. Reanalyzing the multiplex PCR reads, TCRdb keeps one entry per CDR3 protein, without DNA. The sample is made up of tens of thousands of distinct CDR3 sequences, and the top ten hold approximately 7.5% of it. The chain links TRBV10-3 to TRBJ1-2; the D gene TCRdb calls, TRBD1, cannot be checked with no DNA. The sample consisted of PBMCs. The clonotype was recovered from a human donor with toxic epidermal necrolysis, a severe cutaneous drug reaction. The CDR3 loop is CAISEGQIYGYTF.